This T cell receptor beta chain is drawn from a study of identical twins (dated by TCRdb to the mid-2010s). For the study in its entirety: To test whether fetal clonotypes persist, this study deep-sequenced TCR alpha and beta repertoires from monozygotic twins, from unrelated adults of various ages, and from cord blood. Replicate twin experiments were performed at different times using different library preparation protocols to rule out contamination.

V is shortened by 2 bases, J by 2 bases, and the region joining them spans 13 bases. The CDR3 numbers 16 residues from cysteine through phenylalanine. Only the CDR3 portion is preserved as DNA: 48 bases, with reading frame beginning at the first base. All donors were healthy Caucasians. The twin cohort consisted of three pairs of female monozygotic twins, all aged roughly 18 to 29 years. Peripheral blood mononuclear cells were the source from which RNA for the TCR libraries was isolated. In regard to this clonotype: It has no known antigen specificity. No qualities accompany the bases; no much larger clone lies one base away.

Summary of the overall study and its limitations: A weaker excess of twin sharing was found in beta out-of-frame sequences because the signal-to-noise ratio was lowered by fewer shared sequences. Out-of-frame TCR alpha sharing in monozygotic twins was systematically underestimated by recombination models, whereas sharing between unrelated individuals was in agreement with the recombination models. Out-of-frame TCR alpha sequences shared between twins showed an excess of low generation-probability sequences compared with coincidental sharing between unrelated individuals. Because the same donors could not be followed over many years, conclusions were based on cross-sectional statistical analysis. Abundant cord blood beta clonotypes had fewer insertions, young adult naive repertoires showed a similar but weaker trend, and memory repertoires showed no such trend. Zero-insertion analyses could be partly confounded by invariant T cells such as MAIT and iNKT, though diverse VJ usage argued against such confounding for most clonotypes.

Library construction relied on 5' RACE. Sequencer: Illumina HiSeq 2000. Template switching introduced a universal primer binding site; the final cDNA contained a unique molecular identifier, enabling accurate counting of TCR cDNA molecules. Specific primers in the conserved constant-segment region were used to synthesize first-strand cDNA for the TCR alpha and beta chains. To control for contamination, every cDNA library was double barcoded, receiving both a SMART-Mk sample barcode and Illumina barcodes. TruSeq adapter sequences, together with Illumina sample barcodes, were added in two successive PCR steps. TCR alpha and beta cDNA libraries were sequenced on the Illumina HiSeq platform with custom primers. On the study's bioinformatics: MiGEC processed the raw reads to extract unique molecular identifiers, while MiXCR was used to determine the CDR3 positions. For each individual, recombination models were inferred using an EM algorithm with the repgenHMM and IGoR tools. Shared clonotype analysis was performed with the tcR package in R, normalizing sharing by the product of cloneset sizes. Out-of-frame nonproductive sequences were analyzed to study raw recombination free of thymic and clonal selection effects. The public reads were quality trimmed at Q25 with fastp and then assembled into clones with MiXCR by TCRdb, keeping productive beta chains. Every CDR3 protein is listed once, alongside the most common genes and DNA of its rows. The V and J calls, along with clone size, are taken from TCRdb and not from the paper's own processing. The sample data list approximately 620,000 distinct CDR3 sequences, and more than 6.5% of these were observed just once. The ten largest clones add up to around 0.98% of the sample.

The same specimen was also included in a second study, on yellow fever vaccine responses in identical twins. The second study's authors report: The authors reported that the T cell response to vaccination in identical twins appeared partly convergent and partly personalized. Focusing on identical twins, the study followed the T cell clones that responded to the vaccine, and did so with precision.

Sequencing was performed on PBMCs. The rearranged segments are TRBV12-3 or TRBV12-4 and TRBJ1-5; possibly the D gene is TRBD1, per 5 matching bases. The source of this sequence is a woman under 30 in good health. CDR3 protein: CASSLLGPLGNQPQHF. The DNA reads as follows: TGTGCCAGCAGTTTATTGGGACCCCTGGGCAATCAGCCCCAGCATTTT.